This T cell receptor beta chain was recorded in a study of blood T cell repertoires in COVID-19. Living in about 25 US areas, the participants were between 18 and 89 years of age. Two negative PCRs, clearance, or symptom resolution were required of recovered Cohort 3 donors. CDR3 size: 18 residues. Germline loops: CDR1 MNHEY, CDR2 SMNVEV (reference sequence). V lost 6 bases, J lost 1 base, and 13 bases stayed unmatched. In the original analysis: Nucleated cell number was recorded as an estimate derived from reference gene primer amplification. This table comes from immunoSEQ multiplex PCR, and its TCRdb copy is limited to in-frame clones, with some not included. Clone size and the V and J calls come from that table; the DNA yielded D and trimming. The sample lists roughly 170,000 clones; approximately 87% were seen once.

This receptor was taken from a woman aged 45-59 years who had recovered from COVID-19. The rearrangement uses TRBV27 and TRBJ2-2; 8 bases map to TRBD2. The sample taken for sequencing was PBMCs or T cells enriched from blood (not recorded which). The CDR3 loop is CASSYSIPGLGNTGELFF. The DNA for the CDR3 is TGTGCCAGCAGCTACTCTATTCCGGGACTAGGGAACACCGGGGAGCTGTTTTTT.